The 18 T cell receptor beta chains given below trace back to one sample, sequenced in a study of blood T cell repertoires in COVID-19. Sequencing was performed with immunoSEQ multiplex PCR; in TCRdb, only in-frame clones are kept and a portion is missing. The profile shows about 300,000 clones, more than 75% of them singletons. The material sequenced was PBMCs or T cells enriched from blood (not recorded which). Every receptor here comes from a woman under 30 who had recovered from COVID-19.

The V and J genes are TRBV18 and TRBJ2-3; a weak D match, TRBD2 (5 bases). The germline gives CDR1 KGHSH, CDR2 LQKENI. The length of the CDR3 is 13 residues. V was shortened by 2 bases and J by 4 bases, with 7 bases between the two germline ends. The CDR3 region has the DNA TGTGCCAGCTCACCATCGGGGTCAGATACGCAGTATTTT. Translating gives CASSPSGSDTQYF.

This chain links TRBV4-1 with TRBJ2-3; 11 bases agree with TRBD2. The CDR3 runs 19 residues. Looked up from germline, CDR1 is MGHRA and CDR2 is YSYEKL. J lost 1 base, V lost 1 base, and 10 bases had no gene match. The CDR3 nucleotides are TGCGCCAGCAGCCAAGTGATTACGACTAGCGGGACAGGCACAGATACGCAGTATTTT. Translating it yields CASSQVITTSGTGTDTQYF.

The chain employs TRBV5-4 and TRBJ2-1; D is possibly TRBD1 (5 bases). Germline values: CDR1 SGHNT, CDR2 YYREEE (reference sequence). With 0 bases removed from V and 8 bases from J, the gap between germline ends came to 15 bases. The CDR3 has 15 amino acids. CDR3 amino acids: CASSLEVRVFDEQFF. In nucleotides, the CDR3 is TGTGCCAGCAGCTTGGAGGTCAGGGTTTTCGATGAGCAGTTCTTC.

Here the CDR3 reads CASSQGWGGKETQYF. The CDR3 DNA reads TGTGCCAGCAGCCAAGGCTGGGGGGGCAAAGAGACCCAGTACTTC. The chain recombines TRBV3-1 (or the pseudogene TRBV3-2) with TRBJ2-5; TRBD2 is a possible D gene (7 bases). In germline, CDR1 is LGHDT, CDR2 YNNKEL (reference sequence). V shed 1 base and J shed 3 bases, with 12 bases lying between them. This CDR3 is 15 amino acids long.

The chain is built from TRBV7-9 and TRBJ2-2; D perhaps matches TRBD1 (6 bases). Trimming stripped 1 base from V and 4 bases from J, with 16 bases between. From germline, CDR1 is SEHNR and CDR2 FQNEAQ (reference sequence). The length of the CDR3 is 17 residues. The CDR3 nucleotides read TGTGCCAGCAGCTTAGTTCGGGACACGCTGGGCACCGGGGAGCTGTTTTTT. It translates to CASSLVRDTLGTGELFF.

This sequence joins TRBV28 and TRBJ1-2, with 7 positions matching TRBD1. The CDR3 loop spans 14 amino acids. Germline V CDR1 and CDR2: MDHEN, SYDVKM. Unmatched junction bases numbered 6, after V lost 2 bases and J lost 6 bases. CDR3 sequence: CASSLVDRRNGYTF. Written as DNA, the CDR3 is TGTGCCAGCAGTTTAGTGGACAGGAGAAATGGCTACACCTTC.

The chain combines TRBV4-1 with TRBJ2-7; 10 bases are shared with TRBD1. The CDR3 has 17 residues. V was pared by 4 bases and J by 1 base, with 10 bases of the junction left unmatched. Germline CDR1 reads MGHRA; CDR2 reads YSYEKL. CDR3 nucleotides: TGCGCCAGCAGCCGACCCGGGACAGGGGCGCTTTCCTACGAGCAGTACTTC. Translation: CASSRPGTGALSYEQYF.

J is TRBJ2-1 and V is TRBV9, with 10 bases fitting TRBD2. CDR1 and CDR2 (germline): SGDLS, YYNGEE. V shed 3 bases, J shed 4 bases, and the junction held 10 bases outside the gene matches. The CDR3 length is 17 residues. The CDR3 region is CASSALLAGSQYNEQFF. As DNA, the CDR3 is TGTGCCAGCAGCGCCTTACTAGCGGGGTCCCAATACAATGAGCAGTTCTTC.

The V gene is TRBV19, the J gene TRBJ1-2; D remains ambiguous. The CDR3 runs to 13 residues. In germline, CDR1 is LNHDA, CDR2 SQIVND (reference sequence). V was pared by 9 bases and J by 6 bases, with 17 bases between. The CDR3 region has the DNA TGTGCCAGCGCGCACTTGTGGGGAGATGGCTACACCTTC. Protein: CASAHLWGDGYTF.

The J gene is TRBJ2-7, the V gene TRBV27; D is possibly TRBD1 (5 bases). Germline CDR1 reads MNHEY; CDR2 reads SMNVEV (reference sequence). V lost 5 bases, J lost 0 bases, and 11 bases lay in between. This CDR3 comprises 14 residues. CDR3 nucleotide sequence: TGTGCCAGCAGTGTCGGCACAGGCTCCTACGAGCAGTACTTC. Residues: CASSVGTGSYEQYF.

The V and J genes are TRBV28 and TRBJ1-3; D perhaps matches TRBD1 (5 bases). The V and J ends lost 1 base and 3 bases respectively, with 13 bases between them. Germline V lookup: CDR1 MDHEN, CDR2 SYDVKM. The CDR3 has 16 amino acids. The CDR3 bases are TGTGCCAGCAGTTTATTGGGCAGGGTATATGGAAACACCATATATTTT. It translates to CASSLLGRVYGNTIYF.

The gene calls are TRBV27 and TRBJ2-3; 12 bases line up with TRBD2. In germline, CDR1 is MNHEY, CDR2 SMNVEV (reference sequence). CDR3 length: 19 amino acids. V shed 4 bases, J shed 2 bases, and the junction held 13 bases outside the gene matches. The chain's CDR3 is CASSWTRPSGRANTDTQYF. DNA for the CDR3: TGTGCCAGCAGTTGGACAAGGCCTAGCGGGAGGGCGAACACAGATACGCAGTATTTT.

CDR3 loop: CASSLLKGQGPNNEQFF. CDR3 sequence (DNA): TGTGCCAGCAGTTTATTGAAGGGACAGGGGCCTAACAATGAGCAGTTCTTC. The chain carries TRBV27 and TRBJ2-1; 10 bases agree with TRBD1. Looked up from germline, CDR1 is MNHEY and CDR2 is SMNVEV (reference sequence). The CDR3 extends over 17 amino acids. Trimming cost V 1 base and J 5 bases; bases outside gene matches: 8.

The V call is TRBV11-2, the J call TRBJ2-1, with D possibly matching TRBD2 (6 bases). The length of the CDR3 is 12 residues. Germline CDR1 reads SGHAT; CDR2 reads FQNNGV. The ends were cut back, 5 bases at V and 15 bases at J, with 17 bases in the middle. CDR3 protein: CASSRVGRGRFF. In DNA, the CDR3 is TGTGCCAGCAGCCGGGTGGGTCGGGGGAGGTTCTTC. The whole variable domain, filled in from reference TRBV11-2 and TRBJ2-1, reads EAGVAQSPRYKIIEKRQSVAFWCNPISGHATLYWYQQILGQGPKLLIQFQNNGVVDDSQLPKDRFSAERLKGVDSTLKIQPAKLEDSAVYLCASSRVGRGRFFGPGTRLTVL.

The V call is TRBV12-3 or TRBV12-4, the J call TRBJ2-4, with TRBD2 matching 9 bases. CDR3 length equals 13 residues. V was clipped by 6 bases and J by 7 bases; unmatched bases: 4. CDR3 in DNA: TGTGCCAGCAGACTGGGACTAGCCAACATTCAGTACTTC. Its protein product is CASRLGLANIQYF.

The chain carries TRBV10-3 and TRBJ2-1, with TRBD2 matching 11 bases. The length of the CDR3 is 14 residues. Germline V gene sequence: CDR1 ENHRY, CDR2 SYGVKD. Germline trimming cut 8 bases from V and 2 bases from J; bases unmatched to any gene: 2. CDR3 DNA: TGTGCCATCGGACTAGCGGGCGCCTACAATGAGCAGTTCTTC. It codes for CAIGLAGAYNEQFF.

This clone appeared a few times. The rearrangement joins TRBV19 to TRBJ2-3, with TRBD1 as a possible D gene (5 bases). Trimming left V 8 bases short and J 4 bases short, with 13 bases between. This CDR3 is 13 amino acids long. Looked up from germline, CDR1 is LNHDA and CDR2 is SQIVND (reference sequence). The CDR3 loop reads CASFGRGADTQYF. The CDR3 DNA reads as TGTGCCAGTTTCGGAAGGGGTGCAGATACGCAGTATTTT.

This clone has at least ten counts. The rearrangement joins TRBV6-5 to TRBJ2-2, with D perhaps TRBD1 (6 bases). The V end was cut by 6 bases, the J end by 0 bases, with 11 bases between. Germline-derived CDR1 and CDR2 are MNHEY and SVGAGI. The CDR3 covers 15 residues. The CDR3 DNA is TGTGCCAGCAGCAGACAGGTGACGAACACCGGGGAGCTGTTTTTT. This gives the protein CASSRQVTNTGELFF.